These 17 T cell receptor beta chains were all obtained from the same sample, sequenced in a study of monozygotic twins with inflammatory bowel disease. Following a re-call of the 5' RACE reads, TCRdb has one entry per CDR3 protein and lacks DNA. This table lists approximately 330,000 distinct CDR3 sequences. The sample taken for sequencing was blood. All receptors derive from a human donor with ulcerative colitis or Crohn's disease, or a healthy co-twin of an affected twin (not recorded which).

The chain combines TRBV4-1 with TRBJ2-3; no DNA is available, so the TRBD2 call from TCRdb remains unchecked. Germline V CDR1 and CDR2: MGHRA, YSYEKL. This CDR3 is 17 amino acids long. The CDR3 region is CASSRLNGGLGTDTQYF.

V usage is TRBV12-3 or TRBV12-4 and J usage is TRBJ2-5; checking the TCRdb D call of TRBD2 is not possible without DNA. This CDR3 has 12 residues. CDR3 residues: CASSSYGGAQYF.

This chain's CDR3 is CASSDRGNTGELFF. The V and J genes are TRBV10-2 and TRBJ2-2; the TCRdb D gene call, TRBD1, has no DNA to confirm it. The CDR3 sequence is 14 residues long. Germline loops: CDR1 WSHSY, CDR2 SAAADI.

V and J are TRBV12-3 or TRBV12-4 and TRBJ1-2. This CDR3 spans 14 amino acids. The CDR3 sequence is CASSQRAEVYGYTF.

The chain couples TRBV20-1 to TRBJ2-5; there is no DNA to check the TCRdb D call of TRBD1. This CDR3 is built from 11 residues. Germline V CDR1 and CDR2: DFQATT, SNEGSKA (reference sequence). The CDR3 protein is CSARHTETQYF.

Here the CDR3 reads CASSLVAGTSEFYEQYF. The rearrangement uses TRBV7-8 and TRBJ2-7; TCRdb outputs TRBD2, but without DNA this stays unchecked. Germline CDR1 is SGHVS and CDR2 is FQNEAQ. This CDR3 is built from 17 residues.

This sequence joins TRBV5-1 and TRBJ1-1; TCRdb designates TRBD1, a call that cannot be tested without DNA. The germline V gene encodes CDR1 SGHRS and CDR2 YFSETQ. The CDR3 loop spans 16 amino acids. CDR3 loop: CASSRDVGGSNTEAFF.

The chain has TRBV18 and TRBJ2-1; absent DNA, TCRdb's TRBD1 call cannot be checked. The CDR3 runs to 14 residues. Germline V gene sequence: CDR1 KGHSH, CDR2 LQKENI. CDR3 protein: CASSALQGTNEQFF.

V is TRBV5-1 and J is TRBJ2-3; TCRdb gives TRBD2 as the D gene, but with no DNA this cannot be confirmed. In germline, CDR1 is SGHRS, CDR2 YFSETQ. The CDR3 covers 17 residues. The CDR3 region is CASSLGPGLAGADTQYF.

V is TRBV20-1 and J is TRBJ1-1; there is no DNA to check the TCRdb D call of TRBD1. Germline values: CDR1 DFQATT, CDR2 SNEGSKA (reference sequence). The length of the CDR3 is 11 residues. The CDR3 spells CITGGNTEAFF.

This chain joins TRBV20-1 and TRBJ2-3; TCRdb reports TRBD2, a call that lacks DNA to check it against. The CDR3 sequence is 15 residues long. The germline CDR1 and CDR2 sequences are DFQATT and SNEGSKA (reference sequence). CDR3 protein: CSAPQAGGPPDTQYF.

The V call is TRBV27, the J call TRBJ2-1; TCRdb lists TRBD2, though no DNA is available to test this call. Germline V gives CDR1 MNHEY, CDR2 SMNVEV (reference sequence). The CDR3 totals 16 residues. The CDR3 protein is CASSSVSSGFYNEQFF.

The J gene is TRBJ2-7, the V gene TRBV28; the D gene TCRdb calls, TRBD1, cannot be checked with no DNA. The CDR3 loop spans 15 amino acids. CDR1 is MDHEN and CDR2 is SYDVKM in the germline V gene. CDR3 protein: CATRRGGTGVHEQYF.

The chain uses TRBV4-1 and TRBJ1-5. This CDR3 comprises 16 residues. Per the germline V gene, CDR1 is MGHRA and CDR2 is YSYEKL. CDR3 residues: CASSGRGDPSYQPQHF.

CDR3 residues: CASSLRSGGTYEQYF. The V gene is TRBV5-1, the J gene TRBJ2-7; TCRdb calls TRBD2, which cannot be checked without DNA. Germline loops: CDR1 SGHRS, CDR2 YFSETQ. This CDR3 is 15 amino acids long.

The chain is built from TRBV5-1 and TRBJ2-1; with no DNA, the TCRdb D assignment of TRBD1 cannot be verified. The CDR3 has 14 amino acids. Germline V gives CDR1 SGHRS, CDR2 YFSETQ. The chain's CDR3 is CASSGLRETNEQFF. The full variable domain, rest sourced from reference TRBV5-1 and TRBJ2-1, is KAGVTQTPRYLIKTRGQQVTLSCSPISGHRSVSWYQQTPGQGLQFLFEYFSETQRNKGNFPGRFSGRQFSNSRSEMNVSTLELGDSALYLCASSGLRETNEQFFGPGTRLTVL.

This CDR3 reads CASSQTSGRREQFF. This chain uses TRBV28 with TRBJ2-1; TCRdb's D call, TRBD2, is unchecked because there is no DNA. This CDR3 contains 14 residues. Germline V gene lookup returns CDR1 MDHEN and CDR2 SYDVKM. The variable domain in full, with the rest retrieved from reference TRBV28 and TRBJ2-1, is DVKVTQSSRYLVKRTGEKVFLECVQDMDHENMFWYRQDPGLGLRLIYFSYDVKMKEKGDIPEGYSVSREKKERFSLILESASTNQTSMYLCASSQTSGRREQFFGPGTRLTVL.